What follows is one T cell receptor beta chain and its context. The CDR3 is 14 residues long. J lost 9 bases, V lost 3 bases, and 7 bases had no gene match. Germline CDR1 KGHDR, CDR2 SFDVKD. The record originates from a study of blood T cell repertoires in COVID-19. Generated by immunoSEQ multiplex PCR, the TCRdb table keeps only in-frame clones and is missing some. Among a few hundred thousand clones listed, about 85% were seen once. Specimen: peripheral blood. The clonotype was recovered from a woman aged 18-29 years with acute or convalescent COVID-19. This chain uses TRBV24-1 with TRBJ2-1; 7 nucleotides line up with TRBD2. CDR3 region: CATSDPTWGGEQFF. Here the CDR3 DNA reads TGTGCCACCAGTGATCCGACGTGGGGGGGTGAGCAGTTCTTC.